The 5 T cell receptor beta chains in this list originate from one sample, sequenced in a study of PD-1 blockade in classical Hodgkin lymphoma. Profiling relied on immunoSEQ multiplex PCR, and the TCRdb table lists in-frame clones only, not all of them. The data contain some 26,000 clones, over 80% of them singletons. Time point of the sample: cycle 4 day 1 (C4D1), after 6 weeks of nivolumab. Each patient experienced a relapse that followed autologous stem cell transplantation, and brentuximab vedotin exposure varied. Magnetic negative selection purified CD4+ T cells from thawed PBMCs. The sample was CD4+ T cells from blood, taken before the fourth cycle of nivolumab. The receptors stem from a human donor with classical Hodgkin lymphoma.

The chain employs TRBV5-8 and TRBJ2-5; either TRBD1 or TRBD2 may fit D (5 bases each). V was pared by 1 base and J by 4 bases, with 8 bases between. There are 13 residues in the CDR3. Germline lookup yields CDR1 SGHTS and CDR2 YDEGEE. In DNA form, the CDR3 reads TGTGCCAGCAGCTTGAGGGACCGAGAGACCCAGTACTTC. Protein sequence: CASSLRDRETQYF.

The genes are TRBV6-1 and TRBJ1-1; 8 bases align to TRBD1. The J segment lost 2 bases and the V segment lost 6 bases, leaving 2 bases of the junction unmatched. This CDR3 region has 13 residues. Germline CDR1 MNHNS, CDR2 SASEGT. The CDR3 nucleotides are TGTGCCAGCAGGGGACAGGTCAACACTGAAGCTTTCTTT. This codes for CASRGQVNTEAFF.

This clone was detected only a few times. V gene TRBV5-1 combines with J gene TRBJ2-2; maybe TRBD1 (6 bases). Germline loops: CDR1 SGHRS, CDR2 YFSETQ. V was clipped by 0 bases and J by 0 bases, with 12 bases between them. This CDR3 contains 17 residues. CDR3: CASSLVRGEPNTGELFF. The CDR3 DNA reads TGCGCCAGCAGCTTGGTCAGGGGAGAACCGAACACCGGGGAGCTGTTTTTT.

The chain links TRBV7-3 to TRBJ1-3; no reliable D call. The V end was cut by 4 bases, the J end by 7 bases, with 14 bases between. Germline loops: CDR1 SGHTA, CDR2 FQGTGA. CDR3 size: 14 residues. The CDR3 here is CASSSGPGGNTIYF. CDR3 sequence (DNA): TGTGCCAGCAGCTCTGGACCGGGAGGGAACACCATATATTTT.

This sequence joins TRBV6-5 and TRBJ2-7; D is unresolved. The CDR3 has 14 residues. V was cut by 1 base and J by 2 bases, with 9 bases left in between. Germline V gene sequence: CDR1 MNHEY, CDR2 SVGAGI. The CDR3, as DNA: TGTGCCAGCAGTTACTATGGCGGTCCCTACGAGCAGTACTTC. Protein product: CASSYYGGPYEQYF.